Below, 26 T cell receptor beta chains from the same sample are listed, as sequenced in a study of CD8+ T cells in alopecia areata (dated by TCRdb to the late 2010s). What the time point label conveys for this sample: roughly 24 weeks on oral tofacitinib. In light of the paper, this sample's treatment or condition label describes: oral pan-JAK inhibitor, 5-10 mg twice daily. The receptor library was made with the immunoSEQ multiplex PCR assay. To provide template for TCR sequencing, every sample had RNA extracted and reverse transcribed into cDNA. TCRdb obtained this table from immuneACCESS and retained in-frame rearrangements with V and J assigned. These tables miss some clones; where compared with another copy, unresolved V genes account for less than half of the shortfall, and the remainder is unexplained. The sample table lists over 95,000 clones, less than 60% of them with a count of one. The top ten clonotypes cover 3% to 4% of the sample.

The source was CD4+ T cells sorted from blood, collected at week 24, from a patient treated with tofacitinib. The receptors were gathered from a human donor with alopecia areata.

The V and J genes are TRBV4-1 and TRBJ1-2; the D is unclear. This CDR3 is 15 amino acids long. Trimming cost V 5 bases and J 4 bases, with 17 bases left between them. The germline V gene has CDR1 MGHRA and CDR2 YSYEKL. The CDR3 loop reads CASSSPSQRVYGYTF. The CDR3 nucleotides read TGCGCCAGCAGCTCCCCGAGCCAGAGGGTCTATGGCTACACCTTC.

This clone is a singleton in its sample. This sequence joins TRBV9 and TRBJ2-3; 7 nucleotides line up with TRBD2. Looked up from germline, CDR1 is SGDLS and CDR2 is YYNGEE. This CDR3 comprises 16 residues. The J segment lost 1 base and the V segment lost 0 bases, leaving 5 bases of the junction unmatched. CDR3: CASSVESGVGTDTQYF. CDR3 bases: TGTGCCAGCAGCGTAGAAAGCGGGGTTGGCACAGATACGCAGTATTTT. Based on the CDR3 plus reference TRBV9 and TRBJ2-3, the full variable domain is DSGVTQTPKHLITATGQRVTLRCSPRSGDLSVYWYQQSLDQGLQFLIQYYNGEERAKGNILERFSAQQFPDLHSELNLSSLELGDSALYFCASSVESGVGTDTQYFGPGTRLTVL.

The gene calls are TRBV23-1 and TRBJ1-2; TRBD1 might be the D (6 bases). TRBV23-1 is noted as an ORF with a role that remains uncertain. The CDR3 loop spans 14 amino acids. Trimming removed 4 bases from V and 5 bases from J, with 14 bases in between. The CDR3 region is CASSPQGFGYGYTF. The DNA of the CDR3 is TGCGCCAGCAGTCCACAGGGTTTTGGGTATGGCTACACCTTC.

This chain joins TRBV2 and TRBJ2-5, with TRBD2 matching 7 bases. In germline, CDR1 is SNHLY, CDR2 FYNNEI. The CDR3 is 15 amino acids. The ends lost 6 bases at V and 5 bases at J; junction bases unmatched: 12. CDR3 in amino acids: CASSPRTTSVETQYF. The CDR3 DNA is TGTGCCAGCAGCCCCCGGACCACTAGCGTTGAGACCCAGTACTTC.

This clone was counted between two and nine times. The V and J genes are TRBV30 and TRBJ2-2; either TRBD1 or TRBD2 may fit D (5 bases each). CDR1 GTSNPN and CDR2 SVGIG come from the germline V gene (reference sequence). The CDR3 runs 15 residues. Trimming took 7 bases from V and 5 from J, leaving 20 bases between them. The CDR3 region has the DNA TGTGCCTTAACGGACGGGACCCCCGGGACCGGGGAGCTGTTTTTT. Its translation: CALTDGTPGTGELFF.

The CDR3 region has the DNA TGTGCCAGTAGTATGAGGGAGGGTTATCAGCCCCAGCATTTT. Its protein product is CASSMREGYQPQHF. This chain connects TRBV19 to TRBJ1-5; unclear D gene. The CDR3 totals 14 residues. Trimming removed 3 bases at V and 5 bases at J, with 11 bases between. Germline CDR1 reads LNHDA; CDR2 reads SQIVND (reference sequence).

This clone was recorded a few times. The same CDR3 is also encoded by other DNA sequences in this sample. The chain is built from TRBV5-1 and TRBJ2-6; no firm D call. Trimming left V 0 bases short and J 0 bases short, with 4 bases between. Germline CDR1 is SGHRS and CDR2 is YFSETQ. The length of the CDR3 is 15 residues. CDR3 sequence reads: CASSLAGSGANVLTF. Written as DNA, the CDR3 is TGCGCCAGCAGCTTGGCAGGCTCTGGGGCCAACGTCCTGACTTTC. Looking up the rest from reference TRBV5-1 and TRBJ2-6 gives the full variable domain: KAGVTQTPRYLIKTRGQQVTLSCSPISGHRSVSWYQQTPGQGLQFLFEYFSETQRNKGNFPGRFSGRQFSNSRSEMNVSTLELGDSALYLCASSLAGSGANVLTFGAGSRLTVL.

J is TRBJ2-7 and V is TRBV29-1, with TRBD1 matching over 9 bases. The CDR3 has 16 amino acids. V lost 6 bases and J lost 4; bases outside the gene matches: 16. Looked up from germline, CDR1 is SQVTM and CDR2 is ANQGSEA. The CDR3 sequence: CSVSGQGFLPPYEQYF. The CDR3 nucleotides read TGCAGCGTGTCGGGACAGGGATTTCTCCCCCCGTACGAGCAGTACTTC.

This clone was counted a single time. This chain links TRBV9 with TRBJ2-3; 14 positions match TRBD2. V was pared by 6 bases and J by 1 base, with 7 bases of the junction left unmatched. The V gene's germline CDR1 is SGDLS and CDR2 YYNGEE. CDR3 length equals 17 residues. The CDR3 here is CASTGTSGGFGTDTQYF. CDR3 bases: TGTGCCAGCACCGGGACTAGCGGGGGATTTGGCACAGATACGCAGTATTTT.

The CDR3 loop is CASSLGTANTEAFF. The CDR3, as DNA: TGTGCCAGCAGCCTCGGGACGGCGAACACTGAAGCTTTCTTT. This chain connects TRBV4-2 to TRBJ1-1, with a possible D match to TRBD1 (5 bases). This CDR3 comprises 14 residues. Germline values: CDR1 LGHNA, CDR2 YNFKEQ. Trimming stripped 4 bases from V and 1 base from J, with 10 bases between.

The chain employs TRBV29-1 and TRBJ1-4; weak D call: TRBD1 (5 bases). The V gene's germline CDR1 is SQVTM and CDR2 ANQGSEA. The CDR3 has 16 residues. With 5 bases removed from V and 0 bases from J, the gap between germline ends came to 16 bases. The CDR3 DNA reads TGCAGCGTTTCCAAAGGGGCGAGTTCAACTAATGAAAAACTGTTTTTT. This translates into CSVSKGASSTNEKLFF.

The CDR3 sequence: CASSEGEAATHLNYGYTF. CDR3 bases: TGTGCCAGCAGTGAGGGTGAGGCAGCGACTCACCTTAACTATGGCTACACCTTC. The chain employs TRBV25-1 and TRBJ1-2; D is ambiguous. The CDR3 sequence is 18 residues long. Trimming pared 3 bases from V and 1 base from J, leaving 21 bases between. CDR1 and CDR2 from the germline V gene are MGHDK and SYGVNS.

In its sample, this clone was seen a few times. V is TRBV11-2 and J is TRBJ2-5; D is perhaps TRBD1 (5 bases). The V gene's germline CDR1 is SGHAT and CDR2 FQNNGV. CDR3 length equals 15 residues. Trimming stripped 5 bases from V and 1 base from J, with 14 bases between. The CDR3 nucleotides read TGTGCCAGCAGCACCCAGGGTGGGGTCCAAGAGACCCAGTACTTC. This translates into CASSTQGGVQETQYF.

This clone appeared a single time. This chain links TRBV29-1 with TRBJ1-1; D perhaps matches TRBD1 (5 bases). The V and J ends lost 5 bases and 2 bases respectively, with 12 bases between them. The V gene's germline CDR1 is SQVTM and CDR2 ANQGSEA. The CDR3 has 13 residues. CDR3 amino acids: CSVKQTVNTEAFF. For the CDR3, the DNA is TGCAGCGTTAAACAGACAGTTAACACTGAAGCTTTCTTT.

V gene TRBV29-1 combines with J gene TRBJ2-2; 7 bases agree with TRBD2. J was trimmed by 3 bases and V by 5 bases; bases with no gene match: 6. Germline CDR1 and CDR2: SQVTM and ANQGSEA. CDR3 length: 14 amino acids. CDR3 DNA: TGCAGCGTTCCCGGACTAGGGCACACCGGGGAGCTGTTTTTT. Residues: CSVPGLGHTGELFF.

This clone was observed a few times. This rearrangement joins TRBV20-1 to TRBJ1-2, with 7 bases identical to TRBD1. The CDR3 extends over 9 amino acids. V was clipped by 7 bases and J by 13 bases; unmatched bases: 6. CDR1 and CDR2 from the germline V gene are DFQATT and SNEGSKA (reference sequence). CDR3 bases: TGCAGTGTTGGGACAGCCTTCACCTTC. Protein sequence: CSVGTAFTF.

The chain links TRBV15 to TRBJ2-5; D is possibly TRBD1 (6 bases). The germline V gene encodes CDR1 LNHNV and CDR2 YYDKDF (reference sequence). Trimming removed 6 bases at V and 4 bases at J, with 18 bases between. This CDR3 contains 15 residues. CDR3 residues: CATRRGSSAAETQYF. For the CDR3, the DNA is TGTGCCACCAGAAGGGGGAGTTCCGCTGCAGAGACCCAGTACTTC.

The V call is TRBV4-3, the J call TRBJ1-6; D uncertain. The CDR3 has 16 amino acids. CDR1 is LGHNA, CDR2 YSLEER, per germline. Trimming took 6 bases from V and 6 from J, leaving 18 bases between them. The CDR3 bases are TGCGCCAGCAGGTTTCGGGGAGAGTCGGGTAATTCACCCCTCCACTTT. Residues: CASRFRGESGNSPLHF.

This clone came up a few times. This chain connects TRBV7-8 to TRBJ2-5; TRBD1 matches at 7 bases. The germline CDR1 and CDR2 sequences are SGHVS and FQNEAQ. The CDR3 runs 14 residues. With 4 bases clipped from V and 5 bases from J, the junction kept 7 bases outside the gene matches. In nucleotides, the CDR3 is TGTGCCAGCAGCTATAGGGGGCTAAAGGAGACCCAGTACTTC. Its protein product is CASSYRGLKETQYF. Full variable domain (remainder filled in from reference TRBV7-8 and TRBJ2-5): GAGVSQSPRYKVAKRGQDVALRCDPISGHVSLFWYQQALGQGPEFLTYFQNEAQLDKSGLPSDRFFAERPEGSVSTLKIQRTQQEDSAVYLCASSYRGLKETQYFGPGTRLLVL.

This clone was seen only a few times. At the DNA level, this CDR3 is encoded by other sequences in the same sample as well. The chain joins TRBV5-6 to TRBJ2-7; no clear D. V shed 5 bases and J shed 3 bases, with 6 bases lying between them. Germline V gene data show CDR1 as SGHDT and CDR2 as YYEEEE. CDR3 length equals 11 residues. CDR3 bases: TGTGCCAGCAGTCTAAACTACGAGCAGTACTTC. Protein: CASSLNYEQYF. Combining the CDR3 with reference TRBV5-6 and TRBJ2-7 gives the whole variable domain DAGVTQSPTHLIKTRGQQVTLRCSPKSGHDTVSWYQQALGQGPQFIFQYYEEEERQRGNFPDRFSGHQFPNYSSELNVNALLLGDSALYLCASSLNYEQYFGPGTRLTVT.

The CDR3: CASSLTSAGEQFF. The CDR3 DNA reads as TGTGCCAGCAGCTTAACTAGCGCCGGGGAGCAGTTCTTC. The chain couples TRBV7-9 to TRBJ2-1; 7 bases line up with TRBD2. The germline V gene encodes CDR1 SEHNR and CDR2 FQNEAQ (reference sequence). V shed 2 bases, J shed 10 bases, and the junction held 5 bases outside the gene matches. This CDR3 region has 13 residues. The full variable domain, rest sourced from reference TRBV7-9 and TRBJ2-1, is DTGVSQNPRHKITKRGQNVTFRCDPISEHNRLYWYRQTLGQGPEFLTYFQNEAQLEKSRLLSDRFSAERPKGSFSTLEIQRTEQGDSAMYLCASSLTSAGEQFFGPGTRLTVL.

This clone was seen a few times. This chain uses TRBV5-8 with TRBJ1-1, with D perhaps matching TRBD1 (6 bases). CDR1 is SGHTS, CDR2 YDEGEE, per germline. With 4 bases removed from V and 5 bases from J, the gap between germline ends came to 18 bases. This CDR3 spans 15 amino acids. This CDR3 reads CASSQPGWGQTEAFF. The CDR3 nucleotides read TGTGCCAGCAGCCAGCCAGGGTGGGGGCAGACTGAAGCTTTCTTT. The full variable domain, rest sourced from reference TRBV5-8 and TRBJ1-1, is EAGVTQSPTHLIKTRGQQATLRCSPISGHTSVYWYQQALGLGLQFLLWYDEGEERNRGNFPPRFSGRQFPNYSSELNVNALELEDSALYLCASSQPGWGQTEAFFGQGTRLTVV.

The CDR3 reads CASRGDLDTQYF. In DNA form, the CDR3 reads TGTGCCAGCAGGGGAGACTTGGATACGCAGTATTTT. The chain joins TRBV7-2 to TRBJ2-3, with D perhaps TRBD2 (5 bases). The CDR3 loop spans 12 amino acids. Germline V gene lookup returns CDR1 SGHTA and CDR2 FQGNSA. V lost 6 bases and J lost 6, with 10 bases in between.

The rearrangement joins TRBV18 to TRBJ1-2, with 11 nucleotides matching TRBD1. Germline V gene sequence: CDR1 KGHSH, CDR2 LQKENI. V lost 3 bases and J lost 8; bases outside the gene matches: 8. The CDR3 totals 15 residues. The CDR3 loop is CASSPAGQGGGGYTF. The CDR3 bases are TGTGCCAGCTCACCGGCGGGACAGGGGGGCGGCGGCTACACCTTC.

This clone has just a few counts. CDR3 coding DNA: TGTGCCAGCACCGGGACCAGCGCAGTTCAAGAGACCCAGTACTTC. The encoded protein is CASTGTSAVQETQYF. The chain carries TRBV7-9 and TRBJ2-5; D is possibly TRBD1 or TRBD2 (5 bases each). The CDR3 has 15 residues. The germline gives CDR1 SEHNR, CDR2 FQNEAQ (reference sequence). Trimming removed 7 bases at V and 2 bases at J, with 17 bases between.

This clone was seen only a few times. The chain has TRBV19 and TRBJ2-2; TRBD2 might be the D (5 bases). Per the germline V gene, CDR1 is LNHDA and CDR2 is SQIVND (reference sequence). V was cut by 5 bases and J by 9 bases, with 10 bases left in between. The CDR3 spans 12 residues. The CDR3 nucleotides are TGTGCCAGTAGTCCCGCCGGGAGGGAGCTGTTTTTT. Its translation is CASSPAGRELFF. Complete variable domain (other parts from reference TRBV19 and TRBJ2-2): DGGITQSPKYLFRKEGQNVTLSCEQNLNHDAMYWYRQDPGQGLRLIYYSQIVNDFQKGDIAEGYSVSREKKESFPLTVTSAQKNPTAFYLCASSPAGRELFFGEGSRLTVL.